These 3 T cell receptor beta chains originate from one sample sequenced in a study of early T cells in non-severe SARS-CoV-2 infection. TCRdb called the 5' RACE reads again in MiXCR, with one record for every CDR3 protein. The sample lists about 80,000 distinct CDR3 sequences, roughly 4.7% occurring once. This material consisted of whole blood, taken at baseline. All receptors derive from an adult who was a healthcare worker with PCR-confirmed SARS-CoV-2 infection or an uninfected control (not recorded which).

The CDR3 loop reads CASSRDSPLHF. DNA of the CDR3: TGTGCCAGCAGTAGGGATTCACCCCTCCACTTT. The chain joins TRBV6-6 to TRBJ1-6; D is undetermined. Trimming pared 5 bases from V and 8 bases from J, leaving 4 bases between. The CDR3 spans 11 residues. In germline, CDR1 is MNHNY, CDR2 SVGAGI (reference sequence).

This clonotype was picked up many times. The chain is built from TRBV27 and TRBJ2-3, with D perhaps TRBD2 (5 bases). CDR3 length: 14 amino acids. Germline CDR1 MNHEY, CDR2 SMNVEV (reference sequence). V lost 5 bases, J lost 4 bases, and 13 bases lay in between. The CDR3 DNA is TGTGCCAGCAGTCTTATACTAGGCCCAGATACGCAGTATTTT. It is translated as CASSLILGPDTQYF.

This clonotype was seen more than once but under ten times. This chain uses TRBV28 with TRBJ2-5, with 9 nucleotides matching TRBD2. The CDR3 runs 15 residues. CDR1 is MDHEN, CDR2 SYDVKM, per germline. Losses at the gene ends were 6 bases for V and 5 bases for J; bases not matched to a gene: 10. The CDR3 nucleotides read TGTGCCAGCAGACGAAGGTCTAGCGGGGCTGAGACCCAGTACTTC. Its translation: CASRRRSSGAETQYF.